Only a few counts were recorded for the clone carrying this T cell receptor beta chain. The antigen is unknown. After removal of 4 bases from V and 2 bases from J, the junction contained 8 bases not matched to a gene. Germline V gene data show CDR1 as SEHNR and CDR2 as FQNEAQ (reference sequence). The CDR3 sequence is 16 residues long. This record belongs to a study of post-analysis software for immune sequencing data. Study-wide points: Significantly decreased normalized Chao1 diversity was recorded for multiple sclerosis patients relative to controls. Patients carried several TRBV segments more frequently than controls did, and TRBV5-6, TRBV5-1 and TRBV20-1 were among them. F measure grouped same-batch samples tightly together.

Included in the TCR beta cDNA libraries were unique molecular identifiers. Out of about 0.95 to 10 million T cells, about 510,000 cDNA molecules were generated. TCRdb itself ran the PCR reads through MiXCR, one entry per CDR3 protein. The sample lists 700,000 to 800,000 distinct CDR3 sequences, 25% to 30% occurring once. The sample was blood. The chain uses TRBV7-9 and TRBJ2-5; TRBD2 matches 9 bases. This receptor was taken from a girl aged 10 to 17 with multiple sclerosis. The CDR3 bases are TGTGCCAGCAGCTCTGTTAGCGGGAGAGAACAAGAGACCCAGTACTTC. Translated: CASSSVSGREQETQYF.